Included here is one TCR beta chain sequence, with context. The sample originates from a study of T-cell reconstitution after alpha-beta-depleted transplantation in children. The length of the CDR3 is 18 residues. Germline CDR1 SGHAT, CDR2 FQNNGV. Losses at the gene ends were 5 bases for V and 0 bases for J; bases not matched to a gene: 12. Preparation of the TCRbeta library used unique molecular identifiers. TCRdb fed the PCR reads into MiXCR, producing one record per CDR3 protein. This repertoire shows 780,000 or so distinct CDR3 sequences, approximately 15% found once; its top ten account for approximately 5%.

The receptor comes from a male patient aged 5 to 17 who had a stem cell transplant for acute lymphoblastic leukemia, so the T cells may come from the graft donor. Material: PBMCs, mostly from graft donor cells, obtained 360 days after TCRalphabeta/CD19-depleted stem cell transplant. The V and J genes are TRBV11-2 and TRBJ2-7; 11 bases agree with TRBD2. The chain's CDR3 is CASSPLLMTSGVSYEQYF. The CDR3 DNA sequence: TGTGCCAGCAGCCCCCTATTAATGACTAGCGGGGTCTCCTACGAGCAGTACTTC. Variable domain in full (rest from reference TRBV11-2 and TRBJ2-7): EAGVAQSPRYKIIEKRQSVAFWCNPISGHATLYWYQQILGQGPKLLIQFQNNGVVDDSQLPKDRFSAERLKGVDSTLKIQPAKLEDSAVYLCASSPLLMTSGVSYEQYFGPGTRLTVT.